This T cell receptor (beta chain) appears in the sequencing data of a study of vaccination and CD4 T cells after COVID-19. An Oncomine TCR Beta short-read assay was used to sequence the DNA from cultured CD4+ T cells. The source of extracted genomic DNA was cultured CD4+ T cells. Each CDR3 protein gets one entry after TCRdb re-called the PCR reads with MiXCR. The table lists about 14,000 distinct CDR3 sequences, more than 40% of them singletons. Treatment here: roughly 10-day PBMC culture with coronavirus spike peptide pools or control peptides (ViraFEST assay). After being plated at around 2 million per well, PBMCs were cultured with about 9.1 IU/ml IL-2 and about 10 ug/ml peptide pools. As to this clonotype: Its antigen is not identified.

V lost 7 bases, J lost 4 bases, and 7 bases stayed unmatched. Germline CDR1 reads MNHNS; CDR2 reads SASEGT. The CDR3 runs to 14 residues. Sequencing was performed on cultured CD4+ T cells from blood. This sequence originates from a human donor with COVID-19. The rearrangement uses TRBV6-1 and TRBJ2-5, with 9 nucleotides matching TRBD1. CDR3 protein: CASNTQGAGETQYF. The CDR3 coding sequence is TGTGCCAGCAACACACAGGGGGCCGGAGAGACCCAGTACTTC.